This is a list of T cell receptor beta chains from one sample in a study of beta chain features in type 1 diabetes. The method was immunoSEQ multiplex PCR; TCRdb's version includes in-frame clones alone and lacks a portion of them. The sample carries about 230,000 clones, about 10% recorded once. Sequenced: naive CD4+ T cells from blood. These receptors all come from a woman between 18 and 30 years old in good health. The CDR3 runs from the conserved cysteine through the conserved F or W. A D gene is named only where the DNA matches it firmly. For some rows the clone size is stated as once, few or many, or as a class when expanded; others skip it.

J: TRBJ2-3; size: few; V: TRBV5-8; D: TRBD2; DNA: TGTGCCAGCAGCCCGACTAGCGGGAGTGTGGACGATACGCAGTATTTT; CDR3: CASSPTSGSVDDTQYF
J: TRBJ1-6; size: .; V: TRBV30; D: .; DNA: TGTGCCTGGAGTCCCACGCGCAGGTCGAGCTCCTATAATTCACCCCTCCACTTT; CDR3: CAWSPTRRSSSYNSPLHF
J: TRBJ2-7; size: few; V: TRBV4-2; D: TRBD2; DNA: TGTGCCAGCAGCCGTACTAGCGGGACCTCCTACGAGCAGTACTTC; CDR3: CASSRTSGTSYEQYF
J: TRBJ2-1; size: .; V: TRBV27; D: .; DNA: TGTGCCAGCAGTTCCCCGCGAGGGGGGGGTTCTTACAATGAGCAGTTCTTC; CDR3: CASSSPRGGGSYNEQFF
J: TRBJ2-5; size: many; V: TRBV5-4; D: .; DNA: TGTGCCAGCAGCTCAGGAGGGGTTGAGACCCAGTACTTC; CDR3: CASSSGGVETQYF
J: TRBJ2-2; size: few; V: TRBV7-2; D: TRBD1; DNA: TGTGCCAGCAGCTTAAGGACAGGGATAAACACCGGGGAGCTGTTTTTT; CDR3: CASSLRTGINTGELFF
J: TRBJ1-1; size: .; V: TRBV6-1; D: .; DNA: TGTGCCAGCAGTGTTGTGGGAGACACTGAAGCTTTCTTT; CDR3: CASSVVGDTEAFF
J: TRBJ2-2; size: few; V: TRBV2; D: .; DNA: TGTGCCAGCAGTGAAAGGGGGGGAGACACCGGGGAGCTGTTTTTT; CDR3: CASSERGGDTGELFF
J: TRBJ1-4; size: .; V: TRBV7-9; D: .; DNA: TGTGCCAGCAGCTTAGGAGTACAGGCCAATGAAAAACTGTTTTTT; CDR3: CASSLGVQANEKLFF
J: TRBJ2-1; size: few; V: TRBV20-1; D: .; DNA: TGCAGTGCTAGAAACATCAATGAGCAGTTCTTC; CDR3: CSARNINEQFF
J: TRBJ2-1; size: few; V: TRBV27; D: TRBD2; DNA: TGTGCCAGCAGCCCCCGGGGGACTAGCGGGAGGGCAAATGAGCAGTTCTTC; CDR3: CASSPRGTSGRANEQFF
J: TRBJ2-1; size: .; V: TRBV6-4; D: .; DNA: TGTGCCACGACAGTTACGGATGAGCAGTTCTTC; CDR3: CATTVTDEQFF
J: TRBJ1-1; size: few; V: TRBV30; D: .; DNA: TGTGCCTGGAATCACCGAAGAGGACTGCTGAACACTGAAGCTTTCTTT; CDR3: CAWNHRRGLLNTEAFF
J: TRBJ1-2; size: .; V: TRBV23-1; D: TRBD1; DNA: TGCGCCAGCAGTCAATCGACGGACAGGGAAGTCCTGCCCTATGGCTACACCTTC; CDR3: CASSQSTDREVLPYGYTF
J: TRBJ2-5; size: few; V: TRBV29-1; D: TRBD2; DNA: TGCAGCGTTGAAGTGAGGGAGGGCCAAGAGACCCAGTACTTC; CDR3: CSVEVREGQETQYF
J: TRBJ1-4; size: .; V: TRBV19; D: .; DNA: TGTGCCAGTAGTATCGAGGGACTGACTAATGAAAAACTGTTTTTT; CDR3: CASSIEGLTNEKLFF
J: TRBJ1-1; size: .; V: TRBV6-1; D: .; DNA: TGTGCCAGCAGGGAGGACAGTTGGCGGAACACTGAAGCTTTCTTT; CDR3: CASREDSWRNTEAFF
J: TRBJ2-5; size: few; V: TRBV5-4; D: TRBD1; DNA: TGTGCCAGCAGCTTCCGGGACAGGGGGGTGCCCCAGTACTTC; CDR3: CASSFRDRGVPQYF
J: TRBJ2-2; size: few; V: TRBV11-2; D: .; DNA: TGTGCCAGCAGCCCTGCGCGGCGGAACACCGGGGAGCTGTTTTTT; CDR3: CASSPARRNTGELFF
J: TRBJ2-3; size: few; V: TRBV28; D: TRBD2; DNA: TGTGCCAGCAGTTGGGGAAGCGGGGTCACAGATACGCAGTATTTT; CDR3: CASSWGSGVTDTQYF
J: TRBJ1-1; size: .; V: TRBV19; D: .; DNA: TGTGCCAGTAGTGTTGACAGGAACACTGAAGCTTTCTTT; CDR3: CASSVDRNTEAFF
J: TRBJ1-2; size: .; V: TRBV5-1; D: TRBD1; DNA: TGCGCCAGCAGCTTGGCCTGGGACAGGGGGACTGGTGGCTACACCTTC; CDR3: CASSLAWDRGTGGYTF
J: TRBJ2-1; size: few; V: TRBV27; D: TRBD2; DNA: TGTGCCAGCAGTCCCTGGGGCGGGGGGTACAATGAGCAGTTCTTC; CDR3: CASSPWGGGYNEQFF
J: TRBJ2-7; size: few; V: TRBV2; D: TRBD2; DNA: TGTGCCAGCAGTCCGACTAGCGCCGTAGGAGAGCAGTACTTC; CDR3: CASSPTSAVGEQYF
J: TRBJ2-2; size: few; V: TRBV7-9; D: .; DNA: TGTGCCAGCGAGGAGGAGGTCGACACCGGGGAGCTGTTTTTT; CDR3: CASEEEVDTGELFF